Included here is one T cell receptor (beta chain) sequence, with context. No antigen is known for it. The CDR3 consists of 18 residues. The V and J ends lost 1 base and 2 bases, in that order; junction bases with no gene match: 10. Germline assignment: CDR1 LGHNT and CDR2 FRNRAP. This sample was included in a study of cytomegalovirus exposure and HLA in healthy donors. Background on the study: Approximately 180 million T cells yielded 117 million unique TCR beta sequences, as an earlier analysis found.

It was with 60 Vbeta and 13 Jbeta primers that the PCR ran. Sequenced by immunoSEQ multiplex PCR; TCRdb stores in-frame clones only, minus some. The sample yields around 120,000 clones, around 70% seen once. Study-level results: Researchers reported that a few CMV-associated chains were confirmed in vitro as CMV antigen-specific. Further analysis, carried out later, found HLA-associated TCR beta chains more clonally expanded than equally common other chains.

Sequenced: PBMCs. The chain has TRBV12-5 and TRBJ2-5; 10 bases agree with TRBD1. The source of this sequence is a woman between 55 and 75 years old in good health and CMV-seropositive. The CDR3 nucleotides read TGTGCTAGTGGTTTGGCCCCTAGGACAGGGGGTGGGCAAGAGACCCAGTACTTC. This gives the protein CASGLAPRTGGGQETQYF.